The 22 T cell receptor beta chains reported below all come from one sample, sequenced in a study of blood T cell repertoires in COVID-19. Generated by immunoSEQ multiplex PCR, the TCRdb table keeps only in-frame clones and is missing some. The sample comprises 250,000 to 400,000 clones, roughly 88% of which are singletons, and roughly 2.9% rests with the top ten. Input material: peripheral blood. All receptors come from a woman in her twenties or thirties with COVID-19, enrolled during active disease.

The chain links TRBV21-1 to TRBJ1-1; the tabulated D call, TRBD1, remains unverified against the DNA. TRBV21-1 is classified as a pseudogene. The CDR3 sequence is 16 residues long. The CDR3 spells CASTGPDKDLNTEAFF. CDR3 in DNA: TGTGCCAGCACCGGACCGGACAAAGACTTGAACACTGAAGCTTTCTTT.

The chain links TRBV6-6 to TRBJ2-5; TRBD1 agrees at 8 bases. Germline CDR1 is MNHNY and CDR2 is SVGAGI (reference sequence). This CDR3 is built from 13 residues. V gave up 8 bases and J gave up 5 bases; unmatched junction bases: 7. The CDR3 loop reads CASGAGGSETQYF. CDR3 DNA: TGTGCCAGCGGGGCAGGGGGCAGCGAGACCCAGTACTTC.

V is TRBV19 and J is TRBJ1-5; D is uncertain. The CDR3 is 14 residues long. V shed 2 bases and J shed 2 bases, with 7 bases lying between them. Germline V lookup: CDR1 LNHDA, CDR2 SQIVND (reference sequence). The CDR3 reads CASSIIGGNQPQHF. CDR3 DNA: TGTGCCAGTAGTATAATTGGAGGCAATCAGCCCCAGCATTTT.

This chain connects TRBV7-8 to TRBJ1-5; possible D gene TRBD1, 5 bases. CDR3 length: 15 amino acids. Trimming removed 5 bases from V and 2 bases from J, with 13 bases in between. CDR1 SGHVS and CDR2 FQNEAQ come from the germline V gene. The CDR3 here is CASSLGDSGNQPQHF. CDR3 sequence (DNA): TGTGCCAGCAGCCTTGGGGACTCAGGCAATCAGCCCCAGCATTTT.

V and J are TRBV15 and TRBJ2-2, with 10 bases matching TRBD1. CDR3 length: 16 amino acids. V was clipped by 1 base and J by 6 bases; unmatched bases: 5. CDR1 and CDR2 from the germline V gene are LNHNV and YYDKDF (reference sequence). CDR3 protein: CATSRARDRGPGELFF. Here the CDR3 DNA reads TGTGCCACCAGCAGAGCTCGTGACAGGGGGCCCGGGGAGCTGTTTTTT. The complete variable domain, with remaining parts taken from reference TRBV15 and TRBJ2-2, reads DAMVIQNPRYQVTQFGKPVTLSCSQTLNHNVMYWYQQKSSQAPKLLFHYYDKDFNNEADTPDNFQSRRPNTSFCFLDIRSPGLGDTAMYLCATSRARDRGPGELFFGEGSRLTVL.

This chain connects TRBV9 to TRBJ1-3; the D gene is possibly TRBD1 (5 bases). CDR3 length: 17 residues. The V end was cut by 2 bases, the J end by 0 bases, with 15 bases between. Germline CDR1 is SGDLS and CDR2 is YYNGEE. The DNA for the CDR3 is TGTGCCAGCAGCGTCTCCCCTGGGGGACTCTCTGGAAACACCATATATTTT. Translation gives CASSVSPGGLSGNTIYF. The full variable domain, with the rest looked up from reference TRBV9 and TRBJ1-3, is DSGVTQTPKHLITATGQRVTLRCSPRSGDLSVYWYQQSLDQGLQFLIQYYNGEERAKGNILERFSAQQFPDLHSELNLSSLELGDSALYFCASSVSPGGLSGNTIYFGEGSWLTVV.

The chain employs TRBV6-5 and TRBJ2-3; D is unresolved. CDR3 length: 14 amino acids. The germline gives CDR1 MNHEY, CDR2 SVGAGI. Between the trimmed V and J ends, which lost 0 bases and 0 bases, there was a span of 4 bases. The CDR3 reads CASSYSYSTDTQYF. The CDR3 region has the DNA TGTGCCAGCAGTTACTCGTATAGCACAGATACGCAGTATTTT.

CDR3 sequence reads: CASSFELRDRLNQPQHF. In DNA, the CDR3 is TGTGCCAGCAGCTTCGAACTCCGGGACAGACTTAATCAGCCCCAGCATTTT. The rearrangement uses TRBV5-5 and TRBJ1-5; 7 bases fit TRBD1. The CDR3 has 17 amino acids. CDR1 and CDR2 from the germline V gene are SGHKS and YYEKEE (reference sequence). V lost 2 bases to trimming and J lost 4 bases; unmatched junction nucleotides: 12.

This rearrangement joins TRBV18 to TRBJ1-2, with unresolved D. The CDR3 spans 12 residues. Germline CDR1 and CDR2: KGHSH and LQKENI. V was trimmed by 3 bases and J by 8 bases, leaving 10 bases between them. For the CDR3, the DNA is TGTGCCAGCTCACCCGCGAAACTAGGCTACACCTTC. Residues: CASSPAKLGYTF.

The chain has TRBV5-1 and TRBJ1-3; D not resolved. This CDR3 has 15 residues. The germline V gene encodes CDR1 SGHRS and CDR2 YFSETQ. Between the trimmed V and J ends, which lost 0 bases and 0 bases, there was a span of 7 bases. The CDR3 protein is CASSLDGASGNTIYF. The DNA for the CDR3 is TGCGCCAGCAGCTTGGACGGTGCCTCTGGAAACACCATATATTTT.

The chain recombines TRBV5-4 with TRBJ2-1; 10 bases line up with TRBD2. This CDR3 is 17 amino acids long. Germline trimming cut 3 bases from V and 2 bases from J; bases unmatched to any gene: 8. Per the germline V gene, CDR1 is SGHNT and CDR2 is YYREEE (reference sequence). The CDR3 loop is CASSSMRLAGPYNEQFF. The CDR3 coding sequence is TGTGCCAGCAGCTCGATGAGACTAGCGGGCCCCTACAATGAGCAGTTCTTC.

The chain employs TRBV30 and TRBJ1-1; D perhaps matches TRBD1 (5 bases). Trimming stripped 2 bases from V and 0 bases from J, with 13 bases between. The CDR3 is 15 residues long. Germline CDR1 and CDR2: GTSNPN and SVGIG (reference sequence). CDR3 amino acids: CAWSPGDFMNTEAFF. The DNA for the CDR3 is TGTGCCTGGAGTCCGGGGGATTTCATGAACACTGAAGCTTTCTTT.

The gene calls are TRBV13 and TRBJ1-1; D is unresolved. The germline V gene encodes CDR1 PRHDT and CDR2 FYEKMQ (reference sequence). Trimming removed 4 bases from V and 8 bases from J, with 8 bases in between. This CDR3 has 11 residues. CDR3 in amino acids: CASSSREEAFF. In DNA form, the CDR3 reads TGTGCCAGCAGCTCGAGGGAAGAAGCTTTCTTT.

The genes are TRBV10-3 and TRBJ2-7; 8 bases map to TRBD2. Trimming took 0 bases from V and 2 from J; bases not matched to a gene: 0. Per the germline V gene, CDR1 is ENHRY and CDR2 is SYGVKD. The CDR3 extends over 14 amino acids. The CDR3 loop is CAISESGLAYEQYF. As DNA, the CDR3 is TGTGCCATCAGTGAGTCGGGACTAGCCTACGAGCAGTACTTC.

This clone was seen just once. CDR3: CASSLEGTAGDGYTF. In DNA form, the CDR3 reads TGCGCCAGCAGCTTGGAAGGGACAGCGGGTGATGGCTACACCTTC. The V gene is TRBV5-1, the J gene TRBJ1-2; 7 bases match TRBD1. The junction had 8 bases not matched to a gene; V was cut back by 0 bases and J by 6 bases. The length of the CDR3 is 15 residues. Germline lookup yields CDR1 SGHRS and CDR2 YFSETQ.

This chain's CDR3 is CASTRARNTEAFF. The CDR3 DNA reads as TGTGCCAGCACCCGGGCACGGAACACTGAAGCTTTCTTT. The rearrangement joins TRBV7-8 to TRBJ1-1; no firm D call. Germline loops: CDR1 SGHVS, CDR2 FQNEAQ. CDR3 length equals 13 residues. V gave up 7 bases and J gave up 1 base, with 10 bases separating them.

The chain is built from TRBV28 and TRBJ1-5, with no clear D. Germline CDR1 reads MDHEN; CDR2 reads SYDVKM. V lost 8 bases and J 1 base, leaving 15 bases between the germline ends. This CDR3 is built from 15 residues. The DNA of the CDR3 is TGTGCCAGCGAAAGGCGGGGAATGAGCAATCAGCCCCAGCATTTT. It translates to CASERRGMSNQPQHF.

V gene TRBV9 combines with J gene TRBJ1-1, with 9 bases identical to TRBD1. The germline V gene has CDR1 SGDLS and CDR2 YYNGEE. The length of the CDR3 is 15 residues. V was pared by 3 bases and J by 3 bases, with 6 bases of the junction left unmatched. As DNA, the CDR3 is TGTGCCAGCAGCGATCGACAGGGGGTGGACACTGAAGCTTTCTTT. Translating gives CASSDRQGVDTEAFF.

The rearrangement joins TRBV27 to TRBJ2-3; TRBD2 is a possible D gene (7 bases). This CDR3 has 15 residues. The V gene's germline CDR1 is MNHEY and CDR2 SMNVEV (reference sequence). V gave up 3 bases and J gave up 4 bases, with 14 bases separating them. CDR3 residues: CASSFWGGSADTQYF. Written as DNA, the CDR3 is TGTGCCAGCAGTTTTTGGGGGGGCTCGGCAGATACGCAGTATTTT.

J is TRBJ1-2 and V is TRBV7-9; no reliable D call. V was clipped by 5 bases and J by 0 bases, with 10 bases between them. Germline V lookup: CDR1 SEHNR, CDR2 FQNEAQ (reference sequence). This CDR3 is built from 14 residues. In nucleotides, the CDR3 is TGTGCCAGCAGCCCCCAGGCCGCTAACTATGGCTACACCTTC. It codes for CASSPQAANYGYTF.

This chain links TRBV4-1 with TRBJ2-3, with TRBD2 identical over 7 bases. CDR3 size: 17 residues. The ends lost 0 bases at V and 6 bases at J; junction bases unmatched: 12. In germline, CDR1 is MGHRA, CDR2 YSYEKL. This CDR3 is CASSQDLPGLSFDTQYF. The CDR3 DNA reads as TGCGCCAGCAGCCAAGACTTACCGGGACTAAGTTTTGATACGCAGTATTTT.

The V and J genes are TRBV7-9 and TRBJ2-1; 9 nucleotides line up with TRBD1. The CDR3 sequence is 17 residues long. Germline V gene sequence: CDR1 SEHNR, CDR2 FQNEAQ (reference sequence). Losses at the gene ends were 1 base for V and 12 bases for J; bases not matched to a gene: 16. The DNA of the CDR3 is TGTGCCAGCAGCTTAGTTCACTCCCGGGACAGGGTCCTTAGGCAGTTCTTC. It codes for CASSLVHSRDRVLRQFF.